This T cell receptor (beta chain) was found in a study of T-cell memory formation after mild COVID-19. Germline V gene sequence: CDR1 SGHRS, CDR2 YFSETQ. The V end lost 1 base, the J end lost 2 bases, and 7 bases lay between the germline ends. This CDR3 spans 15 amino acids. TCRdb reprocessed the 5' RACE reads with MiXCR, giving one entry per CDR3 protein. The data hold around 200,000 distinct CDR3 sequences, with about 10% observed a single time. In this sample, this clonotype turned up a few times. Sequencing was carried out using PBMCs or a T cell subset sorted from them (not recorded which). The gene calls are TRBV5-1 and TRBJ2-6; no firm D call. The sequence was obtained from a man aged 18 to 35 who had mild COVID-19 (a few samples of this study predate the infection). Cell type and time point are not known. CDR3 in amino acids: CASSLFWAGANVLTF. The CDR3 nucleotides read TGCGCCAGCAGCTTGTTTTGGGCTGGGGCCAACGTCCTGACTTTC.